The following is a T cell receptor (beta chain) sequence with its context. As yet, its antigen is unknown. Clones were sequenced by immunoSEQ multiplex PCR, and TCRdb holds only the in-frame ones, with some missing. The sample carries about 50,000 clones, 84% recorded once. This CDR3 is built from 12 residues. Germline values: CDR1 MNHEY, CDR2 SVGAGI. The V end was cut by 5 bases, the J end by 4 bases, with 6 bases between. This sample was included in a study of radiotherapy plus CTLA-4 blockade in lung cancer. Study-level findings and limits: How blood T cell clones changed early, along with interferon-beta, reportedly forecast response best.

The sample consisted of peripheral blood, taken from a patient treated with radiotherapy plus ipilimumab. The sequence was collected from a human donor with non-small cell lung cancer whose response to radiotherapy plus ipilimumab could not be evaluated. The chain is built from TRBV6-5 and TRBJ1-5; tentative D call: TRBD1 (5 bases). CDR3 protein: CASSRGNQPQHF. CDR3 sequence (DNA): TGTGCCAGCAGTCGGGGGAATCAGCCCCAGCATTTT.